Below are 2 T cell receptor beta chains sequenced from a single sample in a study of CD8+CD57+ T cells in acquired aplastic anemia. Genomic DNA constituted the template upon which TCR beta VDJ and CDR3 profiling was performed. TCRdb ran MiXCR on the reads and lists one entry per CDR3 protein. The table has fewer than 200,000 distinct CDR3 sequences, around half seen once. Whoever was chosen for sequencing had shown CD8+CD57+ cell expansion by flow cytometry. The sample consisted of sorted CD4+, CD8+, or CD8+CD57+ T cells (not recorded which) from PBMCs. All receptors come from a human donor with aplastic anemia.

This sequence joins TRBV19 and TRBJ1-5; TRBD1 agrees at 7 bases. Germline CDR1 LNHDA, CDR2 SQIVND (reference sequence). Trimming removed 5 bases from V and 4 bases from J; junction bases left unmatched: 8. The CDR3 has 15 residues. CDR3 residues: CASSLRQGYNQPQHF. CDR3 nucleotide sequence: TGTGCCAGTAGTTTGCGACAGGGATATAATCAGCCCCAGCATTTT. Full variable domain (rest looked up from reference TRBV19 and TRBJ1-5): DGGITQSPKYLFRKEGQNVTLSCEQNLNHDAMYWYRQDPGQGLRLIYYSQIVNDFQKGDIAEGYSVSREKKESFPLTVTSAQKNPTAFYLCASSLRQGYNQPQHFGDGTRLSIL.

The chain couples TRBV7-9 to TRBJ1-6; no firm D call. V was cut by 8 bases and J by 8 bases, with 10 bases left in between. The CDR3 length is 12 residues. Germline V gene sequence: CDR1 SEHNR, CDR2 FQNEAQ (reference sequence). CDR3 sequence (DNA): TGTGCCAGCGAGGGTCTAGATTCACCCCTCCACTTT. Translating gives CASEGLDSPLHF. The full variable domain, with the rest looked up from reference TRBV7-9 and TRBJ1-6, is DTGVSQNPRHKITKRGQNVTFRCDPISEHNRLYWYRQTLGQGPEFLTYFQNEAQLEKSRLLSDRFSAERPKGSFSTLEIQRTEQGDSAMYLCASEGLDSPLHFGNGTRLTVT.